This entry lists 3 T cell receptor beta chains sequenced from one sample in a study of early T cells in non-severe SARS-CoV-2 infection. TCRdb re-called the 5' RACE reads through MiXCR, storing one row per CDR3 protein. The sample records about 80,000 distinct CDR3 sequences, 12% being singletons. Sequenced here: whole blood, sampled at baseline. The receptors originated from an adult who was a healthcare worker with PCR-confirmed SARS-CoV-2 infection or an uninfected control (not recorded which). The donor label of this sample is uncertain.

As to this clonotype: The junction shows a germline mismatch at one end, possibly a read error. CDR3 coding DNA: TGTGCTAGCAAACTAGCTGGAACCGGGGAGCTGTTTTTT. Amino acids: CASKLAGTGELFF. The chain couples TRBV2 to TRBJ2-2; the D gene is possibly TRBD2 (6 bases). CDR1 is SNHLY, CDR2 FYNNEI, per germline. The CDR3 sequence is 13 residues long.

The rearrangement joins TRBV5-1 to TRBJ2-2; TRBD2 might be the D (6 bases). Germline lookup yields CDR1 SGHRS and CDR2 YFSETQ. With 0 bases removed from V and 2 bases from J, the gap between germline ends came to 11 bases. The CDR3 extends over 16 amino acids. For the CDR3, the DNA is TGCGCCAGCAGCTTGGGGACTACCTTTAACACCGGGGAGCTGTTTTTT. Encoded protein: CASSLGTTFNTGELFF.

This clonotype has ten or more counts. V is TRBV20-1 and J is TRBJ2-7; 11 bases agree with TRBD1. The CDR3 spans 15 residues. Germline CDR1 DFQATT, CDR2 SNEGSKA (reference sequence). V trimming: 2 bases; J trimming: 3 bases; junction bases outside the gene matches: 6. This chain's CDR3 is CSARRDRGTGYEQYF. DNA for the CDR3: TGCAGTGCTAGACGGGACAGGGGGACGGGCTACGAGCAGTACTTC.